These 11 T cell receptor beta chains were all obtained from the same sample, sequenced in a study of cytomegalovirus exposure and HLA in healthy donors. Researchers ran the PCR with 60 Vbeta and 13 Jbeta primers. Libraries were prepared by immunoSEQ multiplex PCR; TCRdb keeps only in-frame clonotypes and omits some of them. This table holds 150,000 or so clones, over 70% found once. Sequenced material: PBMCs. These receptors were obtained from a middle-aged woman in good health and CMV-seropositive.

This clone has more than one count but fewer than ten. V is TRBV5-6 and J is TRBJ1-1; the D is unclear. Germline CDR1 reads SGHDT; CDR2 reads YYEEEE. There are 17 residues in the CDR3. Deletions cut 2 bases from V and 1 base from J, with 18 bases between. The CDR3 sequence: CASSFGSLPRGNTEAFF. DNA of the CDR3: TGTGCCAGCAGCTTCGGGTCCCTTCCGAGAGGGAACACTGAAGCTTTCTTT.

J is TRBJ2-7 and V is TRBV4-1; tentative D call: TRBD1 (6 bases). The CDR3 is 17 amino acids. CDR1 and CDR2 (germline): MGHRA, YSYEKL. The V and J ends lost 2 bases and 0 bases respectively, with 17 bases between them. CDR3 protein: CASSQISDRLLSYEQYF. CDR3 sequence (DNA): TGCGCCAGCAGCCAAATATCCGACAGGCTGCTCTCCTACGAGCAGTACTTC.

The genes are TRBV15 and TRBJ1-5, with a possible D match to TRBD1 (5 bases). Germline V gene lookup returns CDR1 LNHNV and CDR2 YYDKDF (reference sequence). The V end was cut by 0 bases, the J end by 0 bases, with 15 bases between. This CDR3 is 18 amino acids long. The DNA of the CDR3 is TGTGCCACCAGCAGAGATCTTCCCGGGACTGGTAGCAATCAGCCCCAGCATTTT. Residues: CATSRDLPGTGSNQPQHF. The full variable domain, its missing parts supplied by reference TRBV15 and TRBJ1-5, is DAMVIQNPRYQVTQFGKPVTLSCSQTLNHNVMYWYQQKSSQAPKLLFHYYDKDFNNEADTPDNFQSRRPNTSFCFLDIRSPGLGDTAMYLCATSRDLPGTGSNQPQHFGDGTRLSIL.

A single count supports this clone. The V gene is TRBV28, the J gene TRBJ2-5; TRBD1 agrees at 7 bases. V dropped 2 bases and J dropped 5; count of bases not matched to a gene: 11. This CDR3 has 16 residues. In germline, CDR1 is MDHEN, CDR2 SYDVKM. The CDR3 DNA reads as TGTGCCAGCAGTTTACCCTCAGGGGGTGAGATGGAGACCCAGTACTTC. It translates to CASSLPSGGEMETQYF.

The chain combines TRBV6-5 with TRBJ1-6; D ambiguous. Between the trimmed V and J ends, which lost 5 bases and 5 bases, there was a span of 13 bases. The CDR3 contains 15 residues. The germline gives CDR1 MNHEY, CDR2 SVGAGI. The CDR3 protein is CASSPPSGNNSPLHF. CDR3 in DNA: TGTGCCAGCAGTCCCCCGTCGGGGAATAATTCACCCCTCCACTTT.

This chain connects TRBV27 to TRBJ2-2; D perhaps matches TRBD1 (6 bases). The CDR3 length is 15 residues. CDR1 is MNHEY and CDR2 is SMNVEV in the germline V gene (reference sequence). V dropped 2 bases and J dropped 4 bases, with 11 bases sitting between them. CDR3 coding DNA: TGTGCCAGCAGTTTAAGGGGGATTGGCACCGGGGAGCTGTTTTTT. It yields the protein CASSLRGIGTGELFF.

The chain couples TRBV18 to TRBJ1-2, with D perhaps matching TRBD1 (5 bases). The CDR3 extends over 14 amino acids. Per the germline V gene, CDR1 is KGHSH and CDR2 is LQKENI. Trimming took 3 bases from V and 4 from J, leaving 12 bases between them. CDR3 sequence (DNA): TGTGCCAGCTCACCCGCGGACATCGGCTATGGCTACACCTTC. This encodes CASSPADIGYGYTF.

This clone was observed a handful of times. The genes are TRBV11-2 and TRBJ1-6; 7 bases line up with TRBD1. V trimming: 0 bases; J trimming: 12 bases; junction bases outside the gene matches: 2. The CDR3 covers 13 residues. Germline CDR1 and CDR2: SGHAT and FQNNGV. The CDR3 nucleotides read TGTGCCAGCAGCTTAGACAGGGGGAGACCCCTCCACTTT. Translated: CASSLDRGRPLHF.

This rearrangement joins TRBV4-1 to TRBJ1-4; D remains ambiguous. V was pared by 3 bases and J by 0 bases, with 11 bases between. The CDR3 totals 16 residues. Looked up from germline, CDR1 is MGHRA and CDR2 is YSYEKL. In DNA form, the CDR3 reads TGCGCCAGCAGCCAGCGAACGGGGACAACTAATGAAAAACTGTTTTTT. It codes for CASSQRTGTTNEKLFF.

With respect to this clone: Other DNA sequences within the sample encode an identical CDR3. The chain is built from TRBV6-5 and TRBJ2-7; 7 nucleotides match TRBD2. This CDR3 is built from 13 residues. The V gene's germline CDR1 is MNHEY and CDR2 SVGAGI. The J segment lost 2 bases and the V segment lost 9 bases, leaving 7 bases of the junction unmatched. CDR3 coding DNA: TGTGCCAGTCGGCGGGGGTTAGCCTACGAGCAGTACTTC. Residues: CASRRGLAYEQYF.

In this sample, this clone turned up a few times. The chain recombines TRBV19 with TRBJ2-7, with D possibly TRBD2 on 5 matching bases. The ends were cut back, 0 bases at V and 9 bases at J, with 12 bases in the middle. CDR3 size: 13 residues. Germline assignment: CDR1 LNHDA and CDR2 SQIVND (reference sequence). CDR3: CASSIDWASGQYF. The CDR3 DNA reads as TGTGCCAGTAGTATAGATTGGGCGAGCGGGCAGTACTTC.